The clone carrying this T cell receptor beta chain came up a few times. Its specificity is not known. The data derive from a study of identical twins. The CDR3 runs 15 residues. Germline V gives CDR1 SEHNR, CDR2 FQNEAQ (reference sequence). V shed 4 bases and J 6 bases; nucleotides not matched to a gene: 7. Study results and caveats: Out-of-frame TCR alpha sharing in monozygotic twins exceeded recombination model predictions. Memory repertoires showed no such pattern, whereas abundant cord blood beta clonotypes carried fewer insertions. Within beta out-of-frame sequences, the excess sharing observed between twins was weaker.

Healthy Caucasians alone served as donors. TCRdb redid the calling of the 5' RACE reads with MiXCR, one entry per CDR3 protein. The sample includes 300,000 to 400,000 distinct CDR3 sequences, around an eighth seen only once; the top ten take about 7%. These same records also appear under a second study, on yellow fever vaccine responses in identical twins.

The J gene is TRBJ1-5, the V gene TRBV7-9, with 9 nucleotides matching TRBD1. The receptor was isolated from a woman between 18 and 29 years old in good health. The specimen was CD8+ T cells sorted from blood. In nucleotides, the CDR3 is TGTGCCAGCAGCTACACAGGGGGCTTGGGTCAGCCCCAGCATTTT. Translating it yields CASSYTGGLGQPQHF.